This T cell receptor beta chain came from a study of cytomegalovirus exposure and HLA in healthy donors. The CDR3 loop spans 14 amino acids. Trimming stripped 0 bases from V and 7 bases from J, with 11 bases between. The V gene's germline CDR1 is SGHKS and CDR2 YYEKEE (reference sequence). Vbeta (60) and Jbeta (13) primers were used in the PCR. Here immunoSEQ multiplex PCR was the method, and the copy in TCRdb shows in-frame clones only, minus some. Here the sample spans about 95,000 clones, approximately 70% being singletons. Sequenced sample: PBMCs. The chain recombines TRBV5-5 with TRBJ1-5; D remains unclear. This clonotype was sampled from a woman aged 50 to 60 in good health and CMV-seropositive. CDR3 residues: CASSLVGGEQPQHF. The CDR3, as DNA: TGTGCCAGCAGCTTGGTGGGCGGGGAACAGCCCCAGCATTTT.